A selection of T cell receptor beta chains follows, all from one sample in a study of blood T cell repertoires in COVID-19. Assay: immunoSEQ multiplex PCR; the TCRdb copy retains only in-frame clones and omits some. The sample carries about 270,000 clones, about 83% recorded once. Sequenced material: peripheral blood. These receptors originate from a woman in her forties or fifties who had recovered from COVID-19. CDR3s include the opening cysteine and the closing phenylalanine or tryptophan. The D gene is left open where the match is weak. Some rows have no size entry. The others give once, few or many, or a class for an expanded clone.

v_call: TRBV3-1/TRBV3-2
clone_size: NA
d_call: NA
j_call: TRBJ2-2
cdr3_aa: CASSQEGTGATGELFF
cdr3_nt: TGTGCCAGCAGCCAAGAGGGGACTGGGGCCACCGGGGAGCTGTTTTTT

v_call: TRBV29-1
clone_size: NA
d_call: TRBD1
j_call: TRBJ1-1
cdr3_aa: CSVGGTGVGTEAFF
cdr3_nt: TGCAGCGTTGGGGGGACAGGGGTGGGCACTGAAGCTTTCTTT

v_call: TRBV6-4
clone_size: NA
d_call: NA
j_call: TRBJ1-1
cdr3_aa: CASSVDMNTEAFF
cdr3_nt: TGTGCCAGCAGCGTAGACATGAACACTGAAGCTTTCTTT

v_call: TRBV28
clone_size: once
d_call: NA
j_call: TRBJ1-1
cdr3_aa: CASSLTKTGNTEAFF
cdr3_nt: TGTGCCAGCAGCTTGACGAAGACGGGGAACACTGAAGCTTTCTTT

v_call: TRBV15
clone_size: NA
d_call: NA
j_call: TRBJ2-7
cdr3_aa: CATSRGVAATTYEQYF
cdr3_nt: TGTGCCACCAGCAGAGGCGTAGCGGCAACTACCTACGAGCAGTACTTC

v_call: TRBV19
clone_size: NA
d_call: TRBD2
j_call: TRBJ2-1
cdr3_aa: CASSTQGGSYNEQFF
cdr3_nt: TGTGCCAGTAGTACGCAGGGAGGGAGTTACAATGAGCAGTTCTTC

v_call: TRBV6-1
clone_size: NA
d_call: TRBD1
j_call: TRBJ1-4
cdr3_aa: CASSEAPTGGEKLFF
cdr3_nt: TGTGCCAGCAGTGAAGCGCCGACAGGGGGTGAAAAACTGTTTTTT

v_call: TRBV6-5
clone_size: NA
d_call: TRBD1
j_call: TRBJ1-6
cdr3_aa: CASITGTDYNSPLHF
cdr3_nt: TGTGCCAGCATAACCGGGACAGATTATAATTCACCCCTCCACTTT

v_call: TRBV28
clone_size: NA
d_call: NA
j_call: TRBJ2-5
cdr3_aa: CASSERETQYF
cdr3_nt: TGTGCCAGCAGTGAGAGGGAGACCCAGTACTTC

v_call: TRBV5-5
clone_size: NA
d_call: TRBD2
j_call: TRBJ2-1
cdr3_aa: CASSFPSGGAYNEQFF
cdr3_nt: TGTGCCAGCAGCTTCCCTAGCGGGGGGGCCTACAATGAGCAGTTCTTC

v_call: TRBV10-1
clone_size: NA
d_call: NA
j_call: TRBJ2-4
cdr3_aa: CARNGNWRKKNIQYF
cdr3_nt: TGCGCCAGGAACGGGAATTGGCGGAAAAAAAACATTCAGTACTTC

v_call: TRBV7-2
clone_size: NA
d_call: TRBD2
j_call: TRBJ2-1
cdr3_aa: CASSLRGLAADEQFF
cdr3_nt: TGTGCCAGCAGCTTAAGGGGACTAGCGGCCGATGAGCAGTTCTTC

v_call: TRBV7-2
clone_size: once
d_call: NA
j_call: TRBJ2-3
cdr3_aa: CASSLDAGYPPYTDTQYF
cdr3_nt: TGTGCCAGCAGCTTAGATGCCGGGTATCCCCCGTACACAGATACGCAGTATTTT

v_call: TRBV19
clone_size: NA
d_call: TRBD2
j_call: TRBJ2-5
cdr3_aa: CASSYRLAGGPGETQYF
cdr3_nt: TGTGCCAGTAGTTATCGACTAGCGGGGGGGCCAGGGGAGACCCAGTACTTC

v_call: TRBV19
clone_size: few
d_call: NA
j_call: TRBJ1-2
cdr3_aa: CASSSREGPRGYGYTF
cdr3_nt: TGTGCCAGTAGTTCCCGGGAGGGACCGCGGGGCTATGGCTACACCTTC

v_call: TRBV5-6
clone_size: NA
d_call: TRBD2
j_call: TRBJ2-2
cdr3_aa: CASSASGRANPNTGELFF
cdr3_nt: TGTGCCAGCAGCGCGAGCGGGAGGGCCAATCCGAACACCGGGGAGCTGTTTTTT

v_call: TRBV7-9
clone_size: NA
d_call: NA
j_call: TRBJ1-6
cdr3_aa: CASSLGTSSPLHF
cdr3_nt: TGTGCCAGCAGCTTAGGTACTTCCTCACCCCTCCACTTT

v_call: TRBV7-2
clone_size: NA
d_call: TRBD1
j_call: TRBJ1-1
cdr3_aa: CASSSFDRGPAFF
cdr3_nt: TGTGCCAGCAGCTCCTTCGACAGGGGGCCTGCTTTCTTT

v_call: TRBV27
clone_size: few
d_call: NA
j_call: TRBJ2-7
cdr3_aa: CASSSTGTYEQYF
cdr3_nt: TGTGCCAGCAGTTCCACAGGGACATACGAGCAGTACTTC

v_call: TRBV5-1
clone_size: NA
d_call: TRBD1
j_call: TRBJ2-2
cdr3_aa: CASSTGGFTGELFF
cdr3_nt: TGCGCCAGCAGCACAGGGGGCTTCACCGGGGAGCTGTTTTTT

v_call: TRBV19
clone_size: few
d_call: TRBD1
j_call: TRBJ1-5
cdr3_aa: CASRQTGGHQPQHF
cdr3_nt: TGTGCCAGTAGACAGACAGGGGGCCATCAGCCCCAGCATTTT

v_call: TRBV12-3/TRBV12-4
clone_size: NA
d_call: NA
j_call: TRBJ1-5
cdr3_aa: CASSLGENQPQHF
cdr3_nt: TGTGCCAGCAGTTTAGGAGAAAATCAGCCCCAGCATTTT

v_call: TRBV11-1
clone_size: NA
d_call: TRBD2
j_call: TRBJ2-2
cdr3_aa: CASSSLGGGSGELFF
cdr3_nt: TGTGCCAGCAGCTCACTGGGCGGGGGATCCGGGGAGCTGTTTTTT

v_call: TRBV29-1
clone_size: NA
d_call: NA
j_call: TRBJ1-2
cdr3_aa: CSVDSVTARGNGYTF
cdr3_nt: TGCAGCGTTGATAGTGTTACAGCCCGGGGTAATGGCTACACCTTC

v_call: TRBV6-5
clone_size: NA
d_call: NA
j_call: TRBJ2-7
cdr3_aa: CASSRGGAEQYF
cdr3_nt: TGTGCCAGCAGCCGTGGGGGGGCCGAGCAGTACTTC

v_call: TRBV9
clone_size: NA
d_call: TRBD1
j_call: TRBJ1-3
cdr3_aa: CASSGSTGAGNTIYF
cdr3_nt: TGTGCCAGCAGCGGAAGCACAGGGGCTGGAAACACCATATATTTT

v_call: TRBV15
clone_size: NA
d_call: TRBD1
j_call: TRBJ2-7
cdr3_aa: CATSRLRQGYEQYF
cdr3_nt: TGTGCCACCAGCAGACTTAGACAGGGTTACGAGCAGTACTTC

v_call: TRBV6-5
clone_size: NA
d_call: NA
j_call: TRBJ1-4
cdr3_aa: CASSSREKLFF
cdr3_nt: TGTGCCAGCAGTTCGCGAGAGAAACTGTTTTTT

v_call: TRBV6-2/TRBV6-3
clone_size: NA
d_call: TRBD1
j_call: TRBJ2-7
cdr3_aa: CASSYSSPGQRRYEQYF
cdr3_nt: TGTGCCAGCAGTTACTCGTCCCCGGGACAGCGGAGGTACGAGCAGTACTTC